These 14 T cell receptor beta chains originate from one sample sequenced in a study of blood T cell repertoires in COVID-19 (dated by TCRdb to about 2020). Library generation was performed with the immunoSEQ multiplex PCR assay. Entries here come from immuneACCESS through TCRdb and include only in-frame sequences with V and J called. Some clones fail to appear in such tables; in the studies checked, an unresolved V gene covers under half of the shortfall, and the cause of the remainder is unknown. For this sample there are roughly 150,000 clones; over 80% appear just once. 5.2% of the sample belongs to the ten largest clones. Sequencing was performed on PBMCs or T cells enriched from blood (not recorded which). The receptors come from a man between 65 and 85 years old who had been exposed to COVID-19.

V usage is TRBV3-1 (or the pseudogene TRBV3-2) and J usage is TRBJ2-3; possibly TRBD1 for D (6 bases). Trimming cost V 3 bases and J 2 bases, with 9 bases left between them. The CDR3 is 14 amino acids. Germline V CDR1 and CDR2: LGHDT, YNNKEL (reference sequence). The CDR3 DNA reads as TGTGCCAGCAGCCATGCAGGGGTCACAGATACGCAGTATTTT. It specifies CASSHAGVTDTQYF.

The V gene is TRBV21-1, the J gene TRBJ1-5; TRBD1, as called in the table, went unchecked against the DNA. TRBV21-1 represents a pseudogene. This CDR3 has 16 amino acids. The CDR3 loop is CASSPPWDISNQPQHF. The DNA for the CDR3 is TGTGCCAGCAGCCCCCCATGGGACATTAGCAATCAGCCCCAGCATTTT.

V usage is TRBV12-3 or TRBV12-4 and J usage is TRBJ2-1, with unresolved D. The CDR3 sequence is 13 residues long. The germline V and J ends were trimmed by 2 bases and 2 bases, with 4 bases remaining between them. In nucleotides, the CDR3 is TGTGCCAGCAGTTTATATACCTACAATGAGCAGTTCTTC. Translating gives CASSLYTYNEQFF.

This chain connects TRBV7-9 to TRBJ1-2, with D tentatively TRBD1 (5 bases). CDR1 is SEHNR and CDR2 is FQNEAQ in the germline V gene (reference sequence). The V end was cut by 5 bases, the J end by 7 bases, with 23 bases between. The CDR3 loop spans 16 amino acids. CDR3 in DNA: TGTGCCAGCAGCAGCCCGGGGGGACTTAGTATCTCTGGCTACACCTTC. Its translation is CASSSPGGLSISGYTF.

This chain connects TRBV19 to TRBJ2-4; TRBD2 matches 11 bases. The CDR3 has 14 residues. Germline CDR1 is LNHDA and CDR2 is SQIVND (reference sequence). After removal of 6 bases from V and 5 bases from J, the junction contained 3 bases not matched to a gene. The CDR3 sequence is CASRGSGGENIQYF. In nucleotides, the CDR3 is TGTGCCAGTAGAGGTAGCGGGGGGGAAAACATTCAGTACTTC. Full variable domain (remainder filled in from reference TRBV19 and TRBJ2-4): DGGITQSPKYLFRKEGQNVTLSCEQNLNHDAMYWYRQDPGQGLRLIYYSQIVNDFQKGDIAEGYSVSREKKESFPLTVTSAQKNPTAFYLCASRGSGGENIQYFGAGTRLSVL.

This clone was counted a few times. Within the sample, other DNA sequences also encode this same CDR3. This chain uses TRBV28 with TRBJ1-3; TRBD1 matches 7 bases. Per the germline V gene, CDR1 is MDHEN and CDR2 is SYDVKM. The CDR3 sequence is 14 residues long. Germline trimming cut 6 bases from V and 5 bases from J; bases unmatched to any gene: 7. The CDR3 DNA sequence: TGTGCCAGCAGCCTCGGAGGGGGCCGAAACACCATATATTTT. This codes for CASSLGGGRNTIYF.

This clone occurred a few times. The V call is TRBV20-1, the J call TRBJ2-7; D gene uncertain. The CDR3 is 10 amino acids. The V gene's germline CDR1 is DFQATT and CDR2 SNEGSKA (reference sequence). V lost 5 bases, J lost 2 bases, and 4 bases lay in between. The CDR3 sequence is CSAGPYEQYF. In nucleotides, the CDR3 is TGCAGTGCTGGGCCCTACGAGCAGTACTTC.

The rearrangement uses TRBV12-3 or TRBV12-4 and TRBJ2-1; D is undetermined. Trimming took off 4 bases at V and 2 bases at J, with 3 bases between the two ends. The CDR3 loop spans 12 amino acids. CDR3 DNA sequence: TGTGCCAGCAGTTCGGCCTACAATGAGCAGTTCTTC. This translates into CASSSAYNEQFF.

The chain links TRBV5-1 to TRBJ2-7; 8 bases agree with TRBD2. V lost 3 bases to trimming and J lost 5 bases; unmatched junction nucleotides: 10. Germline V gives CDR1 SGHRS, CDR2 YFSETQ. The CDR3 runs to 15 residues. This CDR3 is CASSSQGAGGDEQYF. CDR3 DNA: TGCGCCAGCAGCTCCCAAGGCGCGGGAGGAGACGAGCAGTACTTC.

The chain uses TRBV5-8 and TRBJ2-5; TRBD2 aligns across 7 bases. The CDR3 sequence is 15 residues long. Germline V gene data show CDR1 as SGHTS and CDR2 as YDEGEE. V lost 4 bases and J lost 2; bases outside the gene matches: 8. The CDR3 sequence is CASSNTQLAQETQYF. CDR3 in DNA: TGTGCCAGCAGCAACACCCAACTAGCGCAAGAGACCCAGTACTTC.

V and J are TRBV5-4 and TRBJ2-2; no reliable D call. This CDR3 comprises 13 residues. The V end was cut by 4 bases, the J end by 6 bases, with 10 bases between. The germline V gene has CDR1 SGHNT and CDR2 YYREEE (reference sequence). The CDR3 sequence: CASSPSGPGELFF. As DNA, the CDR3 is TGTGCCAGCAGCCCAAGTGGGCCCGGGGAGCTGTTTTTT. The variable domain in full, with the rest retrieved from reference TRBV5-4 and TRBJ2-2, is ETGVTQSPTHLIKTRGQQVTLRCSSQSGHNTVSWYQQALGQGPQFIFQYYREEENGRGNFPPRFSGLQFPNYSSELNVNALELDDSALYLCASSPSGPGELFFGEGSRLTVL.

J is TRBJ1-6 and V is TRBV12-3 or TRBV12-4; D unclear. V was clipped by 8 bases and J by 7 bases, with 12 bases between them. The CDR3 extends over 13 amino acids. For the CDR3, the DNA is TGTGCCAGCCACCCCGCCGGGAATTCACCCCTCCACTTT. Translated: CASHPAGNSPLHF.

V usage is TRBV5-1 and J usage is TRBJ2-5; 8 bases match TRBD1. Germline CDR1 SGHRS, CDR2 YFSETQ. V shed 4 bases and J 5 bases; nucleotides not matched to a gene: 7. CDR3 length equals 14 residues. CDR3 bases: TGCGCCAGCAGCACCGGACAGGGAAAGGAGACCCAGTACTTC. Protein sequence: CASSTGQGKETQYF.

The V gene is TRBV6-5, the J gene TRBJ1-2; D is perhaps TRBD1 (6 bases). Trimming pared 7 bases from V and 7 bases from J, leaving 10 bases between. The V gene's germline CDR1 is MNHEY and CDR2 SVGAGI. The CDR3 runs 11 residues. The CDR3: CASTQGRGYTF. The CDR3 DNA follows: TGTGCCAGCACACAGGGACGTGGCTACACCTTC.